These T cell receptor beta chains were read from a single sample in a study of naive and memory T cell subsets. MiXCR was run by TCRdb on the UMI-ligation and nested PCR reads, yielding one entry per CDR3 protein. This sample has 95,000 to 150,000 distinct CDR3 sequences, with 35% to 40% found just once. The sequencing sample was made of central memory CD4+ T cells from blood. The source is a human donor in good health. Both conserved end residues are part of each CDR3. Each record gives: V gene, clone size, D gene, J gene, CDR3 DNA, CDR3 protein. A D gene is named only where the DNA matches it firmly. Not every row has a clone size; where given, it reads once, few, many or a size class.

>TRBV9|few|NA|TRBJ2-3
TGTGCCAGCAGTACGGATGACTTAGCTGCGCAGTATTTT
CASSTDDLAAQYF
>TRBV11-2|NA|NA|TRBJ2-3
TGTGCCAGCAGCTTAGTTTTGAGAGATACGCAGTATTTT
CASSLVLRDTQYF
>TRBV28|few|NA|TRBJ1-2
TGTGCCAGCAGTTTTGAATTGTCCCTAGCGGGGCGCGGCTACACCTTC
CASSFELSLAGRGYTF
>TRBV27|few|TRBD1|TRBJ1-1
TGTGCCAGCAGTAACCCAGGACAGGGGAACACTGAAGCTTTCTTT
CASSNPGQGNTEAFF
>TRBV5-6|few|TRBD2|TRBJ2-5
TGTGCCAGCAGCCCCGGGAGGGCCTTGATAGAGACCCAGTACTTC
CASSPGRALIETQYF
>TRBV6-6|NA|NA|TRBJ1-1
TGTGCCAGCAGTTTATCGACGGGAACTCCGATCACTGAAGCTTTCTTT
CASSLSTGTPITEAFF
>TRBV6-2/TRBV6-3|NA|NA|TRBJ1-3
TGTGCCAGCAGCCGTGGACAGCGCTCTGGAAACACCATATATTTT
CASSRGQRSGNTIYF
>TRBV28|NA|NA|TRBJ2-1
TGTGCCAGCAGCGTTTCCTACAATGAGCAGTTCTTC
CASSVSYNEQFF
>TRBV7-9|NA|TRBD1|TRBJ1-5
TGTGCCAGCAGCTTGGGAGGACAGGGCCGCAATCAGCCCCAGCATTTT
CASSLGGQGRNQPQHF
>TRBV7-2|few|TRBD2|TRBJ2-2
TGTGCCAGCAGCTCCAGACTAGCGGGAGGGCCGTCGGCCGGGGAGCTGTTTTTT
CASSSRLAGGPSAGELFF
>TRBV28|NA|TRBD2|TRBJ2-7
TGTGCCAGCAGAACTAGCGGGAGCCTCCGCTACGAGCAGTACTTC
CASRTSGSLRYEQYF
>TRBV19|once|NA|TRBJ1-1
TGTGCCAGTAGAACGAAGGGTGAAGCTTTCTTT
CASRTKGEAFF
>TRBV5-4|few|TRBD1|TRBJ1-2
TGTGCCAGCAGCTTGGCCGGGCGACAGGGAGACGGTAATGGCTACACCTTC
CASSLAGRQGDGNGYTF
>TRBV15|NA|NA|TRBJ1-1
TGTGCCACCAGCAGAGTCGTAGGGACTGAAGCTTTCTTT
CATSRVVGTEAFF
>TRBV14|NA|TRBD1|TRBJ2-7
TGTGCCAGCAGCCTTTTGACAGGGGGTATCGACGAGCAGTACTTC
CASSLLTGGIDEQYF
>TRBV12-3/TRBV12-4|few|NA|TRBJ2-7
TGTGCCAGCAGTCACGGACAGTACTACGAGCAGTACTTC
CASSHGQYYEQYF
>TRBV20-1|many|TRBD2|TRBJ2-7
TGCAGTGCTAGTAACAGCGGGAGGTCTAACTACGAGCAGTACTTC
CSASNSGRSNYEQYF
>TRBV4-3|few|NA|TRBJ2-7
TGCGCCAGCAGCCAAGGAGTTGGCGAGCAGTACTTC
CASSQGVGEQYF
>TRBV24-1|few|NA|TRBJ2-3
TGTGCCACCAGTGCCCCGGGGCCTGGAGATACGCAGTATTTT
CATSAPGPGDTQYF
>TRBV6-5|NA|NA|TRBJ1-4
TGTGCCAGCAGTTTCCAGGGAGATGAAAAACTGTTTTTT
CASSFQGDEKLFF
>TRBV5-4|NA|TRBD2|TRBJ2-2
TGTGCCAGCAGCTTGGCGGGACTAGCGCTGAACACCGGGGAGCTGTTTTTT
CASSLAGLALNTGELFF
>TRBV11-2|NA|NA|TRBJ2-2
TGTGCCAGCAGCTTAGGCGTCCTAGCGAACACCGGGGAGCTGTTTTTT
CASSLGVLANTGELFF
>TRBV15|few|TRBD2|TRBJ2-7
TGTGCCACCAGCAGCGGAAACTTCCGGGACTACTCCTACGAGCAGTACTTC
CATSSGNFRDYSYEQYF
>TRBV29-1|few|NA|TRBJ2-7
TGCAGCGCCACGCCGGGACACCCCACCTACGAGCAGTACTTC
CSATPGHPTYEQYF
>TRBV12-3/TRBV12-4|few|NA|TRBJ1-5
TGTGCCAGCAGCTTAGACGTAGCCAATCAGCCCCAGCATTTT
CASSLDVANQPQHF
>TRBV28|NA|NA|TRBJ2-3
TGTGCCAGCAGTCTCGGGGGCTTGACAGATACGCAGTATTTT
CASSLGGLTDTQYF
>TRBV11-3|few|NA|TRBJ1-1
TGTGCCAGCAGCCGGGCGGGACACCAGAACACTGAAGCTTTCTTT
CASSRAGHQNTEAFF
>TRBV7-9|few|TRBD2|TRBJ2-1
TGTGCCAGCAGCGCCGAGGGACTAGCGGGAGTGACTTACAATGAGCAGTTCTTC
CASSAEGLAGVTYNEQFF
>TRBV29-1|NA|NA|TRBJ2-4
TGCAGAGGTCTGGGGGCGGGACGTCAGTACTTC
CRGLGAGRQYF
>TRBV20-1|NA|NA|TRBJ2-2
TGCAGTGCTAGGGAGTTCGGGGACACCGGGGAGCTGTTTTTT
CSAREFGDTGELFF
>TRBV2|NA|TRBD2|TRBJ2-1
TGTGCCAGCAGGGGCAGGCTTAGCGGGAATAGCAATGAGCAGTTCTTC
CASRGRLSGNSNEQFF
>TRBV6-1|NA|TRBD2|TRBJ2-1
TGTGCCAGCAGTGATCGTCGTAGCGGGAGATTCAGCGATGAGCAGTTCTTC
CASSDRRSGRFSDEQFF
>TRBV28|many|TRBD2|TRBJ2-1
TGTGCCAGCAGTTTAGGGACTAGATACAATGAGCAGTTCTTC
CASSLGTRYNEQFF
>TRBV2|once|TRBD2|TRBJ2-1
TGTGCCAGCAGTGATCTTAGCGGGAGTCGCGTCAATGAGCAGTTCTTC
CASSDLSGSRVNEQFF
>TRBV15|few|NA|TRBJ2-3
TGTGCCACCAGCAGAGATTTGGATACGCAGTATTTT
CATSRDLDTQYF
>TRBV6-5|few|NA|TRBJ2-1
TGTGCCAGCAGTTTGGGCCGTACCTCCTACAATGAGCAGTTCTTC
CASSLGRTSYNEQFF
>TRBV7-3|few|NA|TRBJ1-5
TGTGCCAGCAGCCCCGGGGCCAATCAGCCCCAGCATTTT
CASSPGANQPQHF
>TRBV28|few|NA|TRBJ2-7
TGTGCCAGCAGTACCGCGGGAAGCACCTACGAGCAGTACTTC
CASSTAGSTYEQYF
>TRBV18|few|TRBD2|TRBJ2-2
TGTGCCAGCTCACCCCTTGTGGCGGGAGAAACCGGGGAGCTGTTTTTT
CASSPLVAGETGELFF
>TRBV7-9|NA|TRBD2|TRBJ2-5
TGTGCCAGCAGCTTTTCTAGCGGGCAAGAGACCCAGTACTTC
CASSFSSGQETQYF
>TRBV9|few|NA|TRBJ2-3
TGTGCCAGCAATTTTGGAAGGGCCACAGATACGCAGTATTTT
CASNFGRATDTQYF
>TRBV19|NA|NA|TRBJ1-4
TGTGCCAGTAGCGGGCAGCCCCTCGAGGAACTGTTTTTT
CASSGQPLEELFF
>TRBV29-1|NA|TRBD2|TRBJ2-7
TGCAGCGTTGAGTTAGCGGGGGGCTACGAGCAGTACTTC
CSVELAGGYEQYF
>TRBV7-2|NA|TRBD2|TRBJ2-1
TGTGCCAGCAGCCCCCAGCACCGGGGGGTTTACAATGAGCAGTTCTTC
CASSPQHRGVYNEQFF
>TRBV5-1|NA|NA|TRBJ2-3
TGCGCCAGCAGCATTTCGGGTTTCGCAGATACGCAGTATTTT
CASSISGFADTQYF
>TRBV11-2|few|NA|TRBJ2-5
TGTGCCAGCAGCCCCCTCGCGGGGAAGGGAGAGACCCAGTACTTC
CASSPLAGKGETQYF
>TRBV5-6|few|NA|TRBJ2-1
TGTGCCAGCAGCTTGTTACATCAATCCTACAATGAGCAGTTCTTC
CASSLLHQSYNEQFF
>TRBV20-1|few|NA|TRBJ2-1
TGCAGTGCTAGCGGGGCAAAAACCCACAATGAGCAGTTCTTC
CSASGAKTHNEQFF
>TRBV7-2|few|NA|TRBJ2-1
TGTGCCAGCAGCCTGAGCGGGTCTGTCGGTATTTCCTACAATGAGCAGTTCTTC
CASSLSGSVGISYNEQFF
>TRBV7-9|few|NA|TRBJ2-2
TGTGCCAGCAGGGCCCTTCAGGGAAACGTCGGGGAGCTGTTTTTT
CASRALQGNVGELFF
>TRBV18|NA|NA|TRBJ2-3
TGTGCCAGCTCACCAAAAGTCACAGATACGCAGTATTTT
CASSPKVTDTQYF
>TRBV28|NA|NA|TRBJ1-3
TGTGCCAGCAGTTTCGCCCAGAACACCATATATTTT
CASSFAQNTIYF
>TRBV6-5|NA|NA|TRBJ2-5
TGTGCCAGCAGTTACGTTAGTAATCGAGAGACCCAGTACTTC
CASSYVSNRETQYF
>TRBV6-1|NA|NA|TRBJ1-1
TGTGCCAGCAGGGAGAGGGACTATCCCACTGAAGCTTTCTTT
CASRERDYPTEAFF